This TCR beta chain was found in a study of shared clonotypes between healthy human individuals. CDR1 and CDR2 from the germline V gene are SGHTA and FQGTGA. The CDR3 is 13 residues long. V was clipped by 4 bases and J by 7 bases, with 10 bases between them. Generated by immunoSEQ multiplex PCR, the TCRdb table keeps only in-frame clones and is missing some. The data contain hundreds of thousands of clones, 90% to 97% of them singletons. Whole-study findings and limits: A handful of donors shared around 5.2% of their naive CD4 clonotypes.

With regard to this clone: The antigen is unknown.

Investigators divided CD4+ cells into CD45RA+ naive and CD45RA-negative memory subsets. This sequence originates from a woman aged 30 to 39 in good health. Sequencing was performed on naive CD4+ T cells sorted from blood. Subset in this sample: CD45RA+ positively selected. The chain has TRBV7-3 and TRBJ2-2, with D perhaps assigned TRBD1 or TRBD2 (5 bases each). The CDR3 reads CASSSGPHGELFF. The CDR3, as DNA: TGTGCCAGCAGCTCGGGACCCCACGGGGAGCTGTTTTTT.